One and the same sample provided the 30 T cell receptor beta chains below, sequenced in a study of blood T cell repertoires in COVID-19. Profiling relied on immunoSEQ multiplex PCR, and the TCRdb table lists in-frame clones only, not all of them. The repertoire includes fewer than 250,000 clones, 80% to 85% of them detected once, and 20% sits in the top ten. Sequencing was performed on peripheral blood. The source is a human donor in a cohort sampled during active COVID-19.

This clone was counted between two and nine times. The CDR3 is CASSLDRDQPQHF. For the CDR3, the DNA is TGCGCCAGCAGCTTGGACAGGGACCAGCCCCAGCATTTT. The chain combines TRBV5-1 with TRBJ1-5; possible D gene TRBD1, 6 bases. Germline V gene data show CDR1 as SGHRS and CDR2 as YFSETQ. This CDR3 has 13 amino acids. Between the trimmed V and J ends, which lost 0 bases and 7 bases, there was a span of 8 bases.

The rearrangement uses TRBV27 and TRBJ2-5; unclear D gene. Per germline, CDR1 MNHEY and CDR2 SMNVEV (reference sequence). The V end lost 1 base, the J end lost 4 bases, and 13 bases lay between the germline ends. CDR3 length equals 15 residues. The CDR3, as DNA: TGTGCCAGCAGTTTATTTCTGGCGACGGGAGAGACCCAGTACTTC. This sequence encodes CASSLFLATGETQYF.

V gene TRBV5-1 combines with J gene TRBJ2-7; 9 nucleotides agree with TRBD1. This CDR3 has 14 residues. V lost 2 bases, J lost 3 bases, and 3 bases stayed unmatched. CDR1 is SGHRS and CDR2 is YFSETQ in the germline V gene. The CDR3 nucleotides are TGCGCCAGCAGCTTAGCGACAGGGGGCTACGAGCAGTACGTC. Translating gives CASSLATGGYEQYV.

As for this clone: One end of the junction does not line up with germline, which may come from a read error. This chain connects TRBV25-1 to TRBJ2-7, with D maybe TRBD2 (6 bases). The germline gives CDR1 MGHDK, CDR2 SYGVNS. The CDR3 consists of 12 residues. The CDR3 sequence: CASSELSGPSNF. CDR3 DNA: TGTGCCAGCAGTGAGCTTAGCGGACCCAGTAACTTC.

The chain couples TRBV2 to TRBJ2-7; 9 bases match TRBD1. The CDR3 is made up of 20 amino acids. Germline V gene lookup returns CDR1 SNHLY and CDR2 FYNNEI. V shed 0 bases and J 0 bases; nucleotides not matched to a gene: 15. In DNA, the CDR3 is TGTGCCAGCAGTGAAGCGCTTCCCGCCGGGGGACAGGGACCCTCCTACGAGCAGTACGTC. It is translated as CASSEALPAGGQGPSYEQYV.

The chain combines TRBV7-9 with TRBJ2-6; D gene unclear. The CDR3 is made up of 13 amino acids. Germline-derived CDR1 and CDR2 are SEHNR and FQNEAQ (reference sequence). The germline V and J ends were trimmed by 8 bases and 0 bases, with 5 bases remaining between them. CDR3 in amino acids: CASGVSGANVLTF. The CDR3 DNA sequence: TGTGCCAGCGGAGTCTCTGGGGCCAACGTCCTGACTTTC.

The chain has TRBV7-2 and TRBJ2-7; D gene uncertain. The ends were cut back, 2 bases at V and 3 bases at J, with 8 bases in the middle. Looked up from germline, CDR1 is SGHTA and CDR2 is FQGNSA. The CDR3 consists of 13 residues. The CDR3 loop reads CASSLSSRYEQYF. Here the CDR3 DNA reads TGTGCCAGCAGCTTAAGTAGCCGCTACGAGCAGTACTTC.

The rearrangement joins TRBV11-1 to TRBJ2-3; no definite D call. Deletions cut 5 bases from V and 4 bases from J, with 13 bases between. Germline V gene lookup returns CDR1 SGHAT and CDR2 FQDESV (reference sequence). The CDR3 extends over 14 amino acids. The CDR3 DNA is TGTGCCAGCAGCCCGTACCCCCGGGCAGATACGCAGTATTTT. It yields the protein CASSPYPRADTQYF.

This clone showed up just a few times. The chain employs TRBV5-1 and TRBJ1-2; 7 bases line up with TRBD1. Germline V gene sequence: CDR1 SGHRS, CDR2 YFSETQ. The CDR3 has 15 residues. V dropped 3 bases and J dropped 3; count of bases not matched to a gene: 8. The CDR3 loop is CASSYQIGQDYGYTF. CDR3 in DNA: TGCGCCAGCAGCTATCAGATAGGACAGGACTATGGCTACACCTTC.

J is TRBJ2-3 and V is TRBV5-1, with 8 bases aligning to TRBD2. V lost 0 bases and J lost 1; bases outside the gene matches: 4. Germline CDR1 SGHRS, CDR2 YFSETQ. This CDR3 is built from 16 residues. DNA of the CDR3: TGCGCCAGCAGCTTGGCCGGACTAGCCGGCACAGATACGCAGTATTTT. It codes for CASSLAGLAGTDTQYF.

The chain carries TRBV9 and TRBJ1-1; possibly TRBD1 for D (5 bases). V gave up 4 bases and J gave up 3 bases, with 16 bases separating them. CDR1 SGDLS and CDR2 YYNGEE come from the germline V gene. The length of the CDR3 is 15 residues. DNA for the CDR3: TGTGCCAGCAGCCCCCTCGTGGAGGGGCACACTGAAGCTTTCTTT. Its translation: CASSPLVEGHTEAFF.

Comment on this clone: Other nucleotide sequences from this sample produce the same CDR3. The chain employs TRBV12-3 or TRBV12-4 and TRBJ1-1; D is possibly TRBD1 (5 bases). The V end lost 5 bases, the J end lost 1 base, and 8 bases lay between the germline ends. This CDR3 region has 13 residues. The CDR3 sequence is CASSLGRNTEAFF. The CDR3 DNA follows: TGTGCCAGCAGTCTGGGGCGGAACACTGAAGCTTTCTTT.

The chain uses TRBV2 and TRBJ2-5; a possible D gene is TRBD2 (5 bases). This CDR3 contains 13 residues. V was shortened by 11 bases and J by 3 bases, with 16 bases between the two germline ends. CDR1 is SNHLY and CDR2 is FYNNEI in the germline V gene. The CDR3, as DNA: TGTGCCTCCTGGGAGAGGGTAAAAGAGACCCAGTACTTC. Translated, it gives CASWERVKETQYF.

The rearrangement uses TRBV10-1 and TRBJ2-2, with D possibly matching TRBD1 (5 bases). Germline CDR1 is WNHNN and CDR2 is SYGVQD (reference sequence). CDR3 length: 14 amino acids. With 1 base removed from V and 3 bases from J, the gap between germline ends came to 6 bases. The CDR3 protein is CASSEFRDTGELFF. In nucleotides, the CDR3 is TGCGCCAGCAGTGAGTTCAGGGACACCGGGGAGCTGTTTTTT.

The chain carries TRBV18 and TRBJ1-6; D might be TRBD1 (5 bases). Trimming pared 2 bases from V and 10 bases from J, leaving 12 bases between. Germline values: CDR1 KGHSH, CDR2 LQKENI. The CDR3 runs to 14 residues. CDR3 residues: CASSPGQGESPLHF. CDR3 bases: TGTGCCAGCTCACCAGGGCAGGGCGAGTCACCCCTCCACTTT.

J is TRBJ1-1 and V is TRBV19, with D perhaps matching TRBD1 (5 bases). Trimming removed 5 bases at V and 1 base at J, with 14 bases between. CDR1 and CDR2 (germline): LNHDA, SQIVND (reference sequence). The CDR3 spans 15 residues. The CDR3 reads CASSPQRGGNTEAFF. The CDR3 coding sequence is TGTGCCAGTAGTCCCCAGCGGGGCGGGAACACTGAAGCTTTCTTT.

This chain joins TRBV3-1 (or the pseudogene TRBV3-2) and TRBJ2-5; the match to TRBD1 covers 11 bases. With V trimmed by 5 bases and J by 6 bases, 8 bases remained unmatched. Per the germline V gene, CDR1 is LGHDT and CDR2 is YNNKEL (reference sequence). This CDR3 region has 15 residues. Written as DNA, the CDR3 is TGTGCCAGCAGCGGGGGACAGGGGGATAGGAAGACCCAGTACTTC. Its protein is CASSGGQGDRKTQYF.

The rearrangement uses TRBV28 and TRBJ1-2, with D perhaps TRBD1 (6 bases). The CDR3 consists of 14 residues. V was pared by 4 bases and J by 4 bases, with 13 bases between. Germline CDR1 MDHEN, CDR2 SYDVKM. The DNA for the CDR3 is TGTGCCAGCAGTTCATGGACAGTTATCTATGGCTACACCTTC. It encodes CASSSWTVIYGYTF.

The chain has TRBV18 and TRBJ2-1, with 8 bases fitting TRBD2. Germline CDR1 and CDR2: KGHSH and LQKENI. CDR3 size: 12 residues. V lost 8 bases, J lost 8 bases, and 5 bases stayed unmatched. The CDR3 protein is CASKSGSDEQFF. The CDR3 nucleotides are TGTGCCAGCAAAAGCGGGAGCGATGAGCAGTTCTTC.

The chain links TRBV6-4 to TRBJ1-6, with 8 bases fitting TRBD1. V trimming: 6 bases; J trimming: 10 bases; junction bases outside the gene matches: 11. Per germline, CDR1 MRHNA and CDR2 SNTAGT. The CDR3 sequence is 15 residues long. The CDR3 reads CASRKEDRAGSPLHF. CDR3 DNA sequence: TGTGCCAGCAGAAAGGAGGACAGGGCGGGCTCACCCCTCCACTTT.

The rearrangement links TRBV30 to TRBJ1-3; D might be TRBD1 (5 bases). V shed 5 bases and J shed 0 bases, with 11 bases lying between them. Germline V lookup: CDR1 GTSNPN, CDR2 SVGIG (reference sequence). CDR3 length: 14 amino acids. The CDR3: CAWGTGGSGNTIYF. For the CDR3, the DNA is TGTGCCTGGGGGACCGGGGGCTCTGGAAACACCATATATTTT.

The table lists this clone with a count of one. The rearrangement links TRBV12-3 or TRBV12-4 to TRBJ1-1, with unresolved D. CDR3 length equals 13 residues. V was pared by 3 bases and J by 1 base, with 6 bases between. The CDR3 loop is CASSLTPNTEAFF. The DNA for the CDR3 is TGTGCCAGCAGTTTGACACCGAACACTGAAGCTTTCTTT.

This clone was counted only a few times. The chain links TRBV7-9 to TRBJ2-1, with TRBD2 matching 14 bases. J gave up 8 bases and V 1 base, and 1 base lay outside the gene matches. The CDR3 contains 15 residues. The germline CDR1 and CDR2 sequences are SEHNR and FQNEAQ (reference sequence). CDR3 region: CASSLVTSGRDEQFF. The DNA of the CDR3 is TGTGCCAGCAGCTTAGTGACTAGCGGGAGGGATGAGCAGTTCTTC.

This chain uses TRBV3-1 (or the pseudogene TRBV3-2) with TRBJ1-6; D uncertain. Trimming pared 4 bases from V and 6 bases from J, leaving 16 bases between. Germline CDR1 reads LGHDT; CDR2 reads YNNKEL (reference sequence). The CDR3 loop spans 16 amino acids. CDR3 in amino acids: CASSRARGGLNSPLHF. CDR3 sequence (DNA): TGTGCCAGCAGCCGCGCCCGGGGAGGGCTTAATTCACCCCTCCACTTT.

This clone was seen a handful of times. V and J are TRBV28 and TRBJ1-5; tentatively, D is TRBD1 (5 bases). V lost 6 bases and J lost 11, with 20 bases in between. The CDR3 loop spans 14 amino acids. Germline lookup yields CDR1 MDHEN and CDR2 SYDVKM. The CDR3 protein is CASRPGLAPGTQHF. The CDR3 DNA follows: TGTGCCAGCAGACCGGGTCTGGCCCCAGGGACCCAGCATTTT.

The chain joins TRBV5-4 to TRBJ2-7, with 8 bases matching TRBD2. The CDR3 is 15 amino acids. V lost 4 bases and J lost 6; bases outside the gene matches: 12. Germline loops: CDR1 SGHNT, CDR2 YYREEE (reference sequence). The CDR3: CASSHNTRGGGEQYF. The CDR3 bases are TGTGCCAGCAGCCACAACACTCGGGGGGGTGGCGAGCAGTACTTC.

The rearrangement uses TRBV6-5 and TRBJ2-2; D is uncertain. This CDR3 contains 14 residues. V was trimmed by 11 bases and J by 0 bases, leaving 13 bases between them. Germline V lookup: CDR1 MNHEY, CDR2 SVGAGI. Written as DNA, the CDR3 is TGTGCCTGCACCGATGACTCGAACACCGGGGAGCTGTTTTTT. As protein: CACTDDSNTGELFF.

A remark on this clone: At one end, the junction sequence differs from germline, possibly due to a read error. The chain uses TRBV7-2 and TRBJ2-3; the D is unclear. The CDR3 totals 13 residues. The germline V gene encodes CDR1 SGHTA and CDR2 FQGNSA. For the CDR3, the DNA is TGTGCCAGCAGCTTAGTTCCTGAAGATAGGCAGTATTTT. Protein sequence: CASSLVPEDRQYF.

The chain couples TRBV3-1 (or the pseudogene TRBV3-2) to TRBJ1-1; possibly TRBD1 for D (6 bases). Germline V gene sequence: CDR1 LGHDT, CDR2 YNNKEL (reference sequence). CDR3 length: 14 amino acids. The V end lost 3 bases, the J end lost 3 bases, and 11 bases lay between the germline ends. CDR3 in amino acids: CASSQGASDTEAFF. CDR3 in DNA: TGTGCCAGCAGCCAGGGGGCTTCGGACACTGAAGCTTTCTTT.

The J gene is TRBJ2-3, the V gene TRBV9; TRBD2 matches 10 bases. The germline V gene has CDR1 SGDLS and CDR2 YYNGEE. The CDR3 is made up of 15 amino acids. J lost 6 bases, V lost 7 bases, and 11 bases had no gene match. The DNA for the CDR3 is TGTGCCAGCGGTCGGCTAGCGGGGGTTGTGGATACGCAGTATTTT. Its protein is CASGRLAGVVDTQYF. The entire variable domain, with the rest obtained from reference TRBV9 and TRBJ2-3, is as follows: DSGVTQTPKHLITATGQRVTLRCSPRSGDLSVYWYQQSLDQGLQFLIQYYNGEERAKGNILERFSAQQFPDLHSELNLSSLELGDSALYFCASGRLAGVVDTQYFGPGTRLTVL.